The 7 T cell receptor beta chains in this list originate from one sample, sequenced in a study of shared clonotypes between healthy human individuals. Assay used: immunoSEQ multiplex PCR; TCRdb lists only in-frame clones, some missing. This sample has a few million clones, with just over 90% found just once. Sequencing input: naive CD4+ T cells from PBMCs. As to subset: CD45RA+ positively selected. All receptors come from a man aged 18 to 30 in good health. Some clones in this sample may be carry-over from other donors' samples.

The chain uses TRBV5-1 and TRBJ2-2, with TRBD2 matching 9 bases. Germline loops: CDR1 SGHRS, CDR2 YFSETQ. Trimming at V came to 7 bases and at J to 0 bases, leaving 7 bases not matched to a gene. CDR3 size: 16 residues. The chain's CDR3 is CASAALAGSNTGELFF. CDR3 nucleotide sequence: TGCGCCAGCGCGGCCCTAGCGGGGTCGAACACCGGGGAGCTGTTTTTT.

The rearrangement links TRBV5-4 to TRBJ1-1; 8 positions match TRBD1. After removal of 0 bases from V and 8 bases from J, the junction contained 6 bases not matched to a gene. The germline V gene has CDR1 SGHNT and CDR2 YYREEE (reference sequence). The CDR3 covers 14 residues. CDR3 loop: CASSLDGGQGEAFF. The CDR3 DNA sequence: TGTGCCAGCAGCTTGGACGGCGGACAGGGAGAAGCTTTCTTT.

The chain uses TRBV18 and TRBJ2-3; tentatively, D is TRBD1 or TRBD2 (5 bases each). The CDR3 has 16 amino acids. Germline V gene sequence: CDR1 KGHSH, CDR2 LQKENI. V shed 5 bases and J shed 0 bases, with 15 bases lying between them. The CDR3 sequence: CASSNSGTGSTDTQYF. CDR3 DNA: TGTGCCAGCTCAAACTCCGGGACGGGAAGCACAGATACGCAGTATTTT.

Concerning this clone: Other DNA sequences of this sample code for an identical CDR3. This rearrangement joins TRBV5-1 to TRBJ2-1; TRBD2 might be the D (6 bases). Germline V gene data show CDR1 as SGHRS and CDR2 as YFSETQ. V lost 2 bases to trimming and J lost 0 bases, with 9 bases between them. CDR3 length equals 15 residues. The CDR3 spells CASSFRESSYNEQFF. CDR3 in DNA: TGCGCCAGCAGCTTCCGGGAGAGCTCCTACAATGAGCAGTTCTTC.

The V and J genes are TRBV28 and TRBJ1-2, with a weak D call TRBD1 (5 bases). Germline CDR1 reads MDHEN; CDR2 reads SYDVKM. The V end lost 4 bases, the J end lost 8 bases, and 20 bases lay between the germline ends. The CDR3 contains 15 residues. The CDR3 is CASSSFREGRRGYTF. CDR3 coding DNA: TGTGCCAGCAGTTCATTCAGGGAGGGGCGTCGAGGCTACACCTTC.

The chain links TRBV28 to TRBJ2-5; 9 bases are shared with TRBD2. The length of the CDR3 is 15 residues. Germline-derived CDR1 and CDR2 are MDHEN and SYDVKM. The DNA for the CDR3 is TGTGGATCACAAGCGGGGGGCTTGCTACTAGAGACCCAGTACTTC. It yields the protein CGSQAGGLLLETQYF. The full variable domain, rest sourced from reference TRBV28 and TRBJ2-5, is DVKVTQSSRYLVKRTGEKVFLECVQDMDHENMFWYRQDPGLGLRLIYFSYDVKMKEKGDIPEGYSVSREKKERFSLILESASTNQTSMYLCGSQAGGLLLETQYFGPGTRLLVL.

V and J are TRBV7-8 and TRBJ2-7, with 8 bases matching TRBD1. The length of the CDR3 is 17 residues. V was clipped by 4 bases and J by 3 bases; unmatched bases: 14. Germline values: CDR1 SGHVS, CDR2 FQNEAQ. The CDR3 DNA is TGTGCCAGCAGCTCTCAAATGACCGGGACAGGCGGCTACGAGCAGTACTTC. Its translation: CASSSQMTGTGGYEQYF.